This T cell receptor beta chain was observed in a study of cytomegalovirus exposure and HLA in healthy donors. Points from the study as a whole: With later analysis, a missense DCLRE1C variant became linked to TCR beta V- and J-gene trimming. An observed cluster of highly shared sequence variants was recorded as a likely sequencing artifact.

Germline lookup yields CDR1 MDHEN and CDR2 SYDVKM. The CDR3 is made up of 14 amino acids. Germline trimming cut 1 base from V and 7 bases from J; bases unmatched to any gene: 3. PCR involved 60 Vbeta and 13 Jbeta primers. Profiled with immunoSEQ multiplex PCR; TCRdb holds only in-frame clones, not every one. Counted here are more than 95,000 clones, 72% occurring once; the ten biggest clones make up 3% to 4.5%. This clone was recorded only once. What it binds is unknown. The material sequenced was PBMCs. The V gene is TRBV28, the J gene TRBJ2-1, with TRBD2 matching over 8 bases. The clonotype comes from a young man in good health and CMV-seronegative. The CDR3 spells CASSLSGGANEQFF. CDR3 DNA: TGTGCCAGCAGTTTATCCGGGGGGGCTAATGAGCAGTTCTTC.